This passage covers 8 T cell receptor beta chains from one sample sequenced in a study of T cells after yellow fever vaccination. TCRdb recomputed calls from the 5' RACE reads with MiXCR, one row per CDR3 protein. The table lists 300,000 to 350,000 distinct CDR3 sequences, around 8.1% of them singletons. Source: PBMCs, taken about 49 days after the first yellow fever vaccination. The receptor set was obtained from a man aged 18 to 30 who received the YFV17D yellow fever vaccine.

In this sample, this clonotype turned up many times. This rearrangement joins TRBV7-2 to TRBJ2-3; D gene ambiguous. V was cut by 1 base and J by 7 bases, with 6 bases left in between. CDR1 is SGHTA and CDR2 is FQGNSA in the germline V gene. The CDR3 totals 12 residues. CDR3 loop: CASSLGLNTQYF. CDR3 bases: TGTGCCAGCAGCTTAGGGCTAAATACGCAGTATTTT.

This clonotype occurred a few times. V and J are TRBV13 and TRBJ2-1, with a possible D match to TRBD1 (5 bases). Germline-derived CDR1 and CDR2 are PRHDT and FYEKMQ (reference sequence). This CDR3 is built from 12 residues. V lost 3 bases to trimming and J lost 6 bases, with 6 bases between them. The CDR3 nucleotides are TGTGCCAGCAGCTTTGGGGCCAATGAGCAGTTCTTC. It codes for CASSFGANEQFF.

The V gene is TRBV7-2, the J gene TRBJ2-2, with D unresolved. Germline CDR1 is SGHTA and CDR2 is FQGNSA. The V and J ends lost 5 bases and 4 bases respectively, with 17 bases between them. This CDR3 contains 16 residues. CDR3 DNA: TGTGCCAGCAGCCCCCTTATAGGCTCGATCACCGGGGAGCTGTTTTTT. Its protein product is CASSPLIGSITGELFF.

This chain connects TRBV5-8 to TRBJ1-4; tentatively, D is TRBD1 (5 bases). The CDR3 extends over 15 amino acids. CDR1 and CDR2 from the germline V gene are SGHTS and YDEGEE. The V and J ends lost 4 bases and 4 bases respectively, with 14 bases between them. The CDR3 nucleotides are TGTGCCAGCAGCCTGGGCTGGGGGATTAATGAAAAACTGTTTTTT. This sequence encodes CASSLGWGINEKLFF.

This rearrangement joins TRBV14 to TRBJ2-1; D gene uncertain. Trimming cost V 3 bases and J 4 bases, with 4 bases left between them. Germline V gene lookup returns CDR1 SGHDN and CDR2 FVKESK. This CDR3 has 12 residues. This CDR3 reads CASSQWYNEQFF. CDR3 coding DNA: TGTGCCAGCAGCCAGTGGTACAATGAGCAGTTCTTC.

This clonotype was seen a handful of times. This chain connects TRBV19 to TRBJ1-5; 7 bases are a match to TRBD1. From germline, CDR1 is LNHDA and CDR2 SQIVND (reference sequence). CDR3 size: 15 residues. V lost 3 bases to trimming and J lost 0 bases; unmatched junction nucleotides: 2. The CDR3 sequence: CASSMTGNSNQPQHF. The CDR3, as DNA: TGTGCCAGTAGTATGACAGGGAATAGCAATCAGCCCCAGCATTTT.

The chain is built from TRBV4-3 and TRBJ2-5; no clear D gene. The CDR3 spans 16 residues. Germline assignment: CDR1 LGHNA and CDR2 YSLEER. V lost 0 bases to trimming and J lost 5 bases, with 16 bases between them. The CDR3 region is CASSQELSNPMETQYF. In DNA form, the CDR3 reads TGCGCCAGCAGCCAAGAGCTCAGCAACCCCATGGAGACCCAGTACTTC.

This clonotype was seen a handful of times. The chain employs TRBV18 and TRBJ2-5; D gene unclear. The CDR3 has 13 amino acids. Germline CDR1 is KGHSH and CDR2 is LQKENI. Trimming took 10 bases from V and 2 from J, leaving 14 bases between them. CDR3 amino acids: CATASQSQETQYF. CDR3 DNA: TGTGCCACCGCCTCACAGTCGCAAGAGACCCAGTACTTC.